These T cell receptor beta chains were read from a single sample in a study of control samples from healthy donors and cancer patients. Generated by immunoSEQ multiplex PCR, the TCRdb table keeps only in-frame clones and is missing some. The sample lists about 84,000 clones; roughly nine tenths were seen once. Sequencing input: blood. The receptors shown here come from a man aged 50-59 years in good health. Both conserved end residues are part of each CDR3. A D gene is named only where the DNA matches it firmly. Size is omitted from some rows. Given values are once, few, many or a class for expanded clones.

D gene	clone size	CDR3 length	V gene	J gene	CDR3 DNA	CDR3 protein
NA	NA	13	TRBV19	TRBJ1-6	TGTGCCAGTAGCCACCGCAGTGCTTCACCCCTCCACTTT	CASSHRSASPLHF
NA	NA	13	TRBV6-5	TRBJ1-2	TGTGCCATGAAGGACAGATCTAACTATGGCTACACCTTC	CAMKDRSNYGYTF
NA	NA	13	TRBV10-3	TRBJ1-6	TGTGCCATCAGGAAGGGGAATAATTCACCCCTCCACTTT	CAIRKGNNSPLHF
NA	NA	14	TRBV5-6	TRBJ1-5	TGTGCCAGCAGCTTTTACAGTAGCAATCAGCCCCAGCATTTT	CASSFYSSNQPQHF
TRBD1	NA	15	TRBV5-4	TRBJ1-6	TGTGCCAGCAGCTTCCAGGGGGCGGATAATTCACCCCTCCACTTT	CASSFQGADNSPLHF
NA	once	13	TRBV30	TRBJ1-5	TGTGCCTGGAGTGCGCAAGACAATCAGCCCCAGCATTTT	CAWSAQDNQPQHF
NA	NA	12	TRBV24-1	TRBJ2-1	TGTGCCACCAGCCATGGTCGCTATGAGCAGTTCTTC	CATSHGRYEQFF
NA	once	15	TRBV9	TRBJ2-3	TGTGCCAGCAGCGTAGGGGGGAGACTAACAGATACGCAGTATTTT	CASSVGGRLTDTQYF
NA	NA	20	TRBV12-5	TRBJ1-1	TGTGCTAGTGGTTTGGCCGATTTACAGGGTGGCCAGGGCGCGAACACTGAAGCTTTCTTT	CASGLADLQGGQGANTEAFF
TRBD1	NA	14	TRBV6-5	TRBJ1-1	TGTGCCAGCAGTCGGGACAGGGGGCACACTGAAGCTTTCTTT	CASSRDRGHTEAFF
NA	NA	13	TRBV2	TRBJ2-2	TGTGCCATACAGGGTATGGGCACCGGGGAGCTGTTTTTT	CAIQGMGTGELFF
NA	NA	15	TRBV7-2	TRBJ2-2	TGTGCCAGCAGCTTACAGGGAATCAACACCGGGGAGCTGTTTTTT	CASSLQGINTGELFF
NA	NA	14	TRBV29-1	TRBJ1-4	TGCAGCGTTGAAGGGCAAGCCCAAGGGGAAAAACTGTTTTTT	CSVEGQAQGEKLFF
NA	NA	14	TRBV5-1	TRBJ1-1	TGCGCCAGCAGCTTGGAGTGGAGTGGGAGTTCGGCTTTCTTT	CASSLEWSGSSAFF
NA	NA	14	TRBV14	TRBJ2-7	TGTGCCAGCAGCCAAAGGGTCGGGACACACGAGCAGTACTTC	CASSQRVGTHEQYF
NA	NA	15	TRBV6-6	TRBJ2-2	TGTGCCAGCAGTTACTACAATACGAACACCGGGGAGCTGTTTTTT	CASSYYNTNTGELFF
NA	NA	12	TRBV12-3/TRBV12-4	TRBJ2-7	TGTGCCAGCAGGGGGGATTGGGGGGAGCAGTACTTC	CASRGDWGEQYF
NA	once	14	TRBV30	TRBJ2-3	TGTGCCTGGAGTGAGTGGGGGGCAGTAGATACGCAGTATTTT	CAWSEWGAVDTQYF
NA	NA	15	TRBV27	TRBJ1-5	TGTGCCAGCAGTTTCAGGGGACGGATAAATCAGCCCCAGCATTTT	CASSFRGRINQPQHF
NA	once	14	TRBV10-3	TRBJ1-6	TGTGCCATCAGTGAGGCACAATATAATTCACCCCTCCACTTT	CAISEAQYNSPLHF
TRBD1	NA	14	TRBV24-1	TRBJ1-5	TGTGCCACCAGTAGGGGACAGGGGAATCAGCCCCAGCATTTT	CATSRGQGNQPQHF
NA	NA	14	TRBV6-2/TRBV6-3	TRBJ1-2	TGTGCCAGCAGTTACCGGCAGGCTAACTATGGCTACACCTTC	CASSYRQANYGYTF
NA	NA	14	TRBV18	TRBJ1-2	TGTGCCAGCTCACGGGACGGTGGTATCTATGGCTACACCTTC	CASSRDGGIYGYTF
NA	NA	10	TRBV20-1	TRBJ2-3	TGCAGTGCTAGAGAAGATACGCAGTATTTT	CSAREDTQYF
TRBD1	NA	14	TRBV10-3	TRBJ2-7	TGTGCCATCAGTGAGGGGACAGGGGTCTACGAGCAGTACTTC	CAISEGTGVYEQYF
NA	NA	15	TRBV18	TRBJ1-1	TGTGCCAGCTCACCAGGGGAGGGGCGGAACACTGAAGCTTTCTTT	CASSPGEGRNTEAFF
TRBD1	NA	16	TRBV30	TRBJ1-5	TGTGCCTGGAGTAGGACAGGGGTTGGTAGCAATCAGCCCCAGCATTTT	CAWSRTGVGSNQPQHF
NA	NA	13	TRBV12-3/TRBV12-4	TRBJ1-1	TGTGCCAGCAGCTTTACAGCGAACACTGAAGCTTTCTTT	CASSFTANTEAFF
TRBD1	NA	17	TRBV18	TRBJ1-6	TGTGCCAGCTCACTAGCGACAGGGAAAGACTATAATTCACCCCTCCACTTT	CASSLATGKDYNSPLHF
NA	few	14	TRBV5-1	TRBJ1-1	TGCGCCAGCAGCCGTGACAGCTCGAACACTGAAGCTTTCTTT	CASSRDSSNTEAFF
NA	NA	12	TRBV5-1	TRBJ1-2	TGCGCCAGCAGCTTAGACAGATATGGCTACACCTTC	CASSLDRYGYTF
TRBD2	once	15	TRBV10-2	TRBJ2-7	TGCGCCAGCAGTGAGTACGGGGGGGGTTCCTACGAGCAGTACTTC	CASSEYGGGSYEQYF
TRBD2	NA	14	TRBV5-1	TRBJ2-3	TGCGCCAGCGCCCGGGAGGGGAGCACAGATACGCAGTATTTT	CASAREGSTDTQYF
TRBD2	NA	13	TRBV12-3/TRBV12-4	TRBJ2-1	TGTGCCAGCAGTTTAACTAGCGATAATGAGCAGTTCTTC	CASSLTSDNEQFF
NA	NA	18	TRBV5-1	TRBJ2-6	TGCGCCAGCAGCTGGCCCACGGGACACCGGTCTTCGGCCAACGTCCTGACTTTC	CASSWPTGHRSSANVLTF
NA	NA	13	TRBV19	TRBJ1-3	TGTGCCAGTAGTGAAGGCTCTGGAAACACCATATATTTT	CASSEGSGNTIYF
NA	NA	15	TRBV7-2	TRBJ2-7	TGTGCCAGCAGCTTCCCTGGTGGGATCTCCTACGAGCAGTACTTC	CASSFPGGISYEQYF
TRBD1	NA	13	TRBV29-1	TRBJ1-2	TGCAGCGTTGAATTTCGGACAGGGCTTGGCTACACCTTC	CSVEFRTGLGYTF
TRBD2	NA	15	TRBV29-1	TRBJ2-3	TGCAGCGTGCCGGGACTAGCGGGGAGCACAGATACGCAGTATTTT	CSVPGLAGSTDTQYF
TRBD1	NA	16	TRBV19	TRBJ1-3	TGTGCCAGTAGTATGCGACAGGGGACAGTCAAAAACACCATATATTTT	CASSMRQGTVKNTIYF
NA	NA	15	TRBV7-8	TRBJ1-2	TGTGCCAGCAGCTTAGATCAGAGAGCTAACTATGGCTACACCTTC	CASSLDQRANYGYTF
TRBD2	NA	14	TRBV19	TRBJ2-5	TGTGCCAGTAAACGAGGCGGGGGAAAAGAGACCCAGTACTTC	CASKRGGGKETQYF
NA	NA	13	TRBV2	TRBJ2-1	TGTGCCAGCGTAAGACTAGGCTACAATGAGCAGTTCTTC	CASVRLGYNEQFF
NA	NA	14	TRBV11-2	TRBJ1-1	TGTGCCAGCAGTTTCCTCGGGGCGAACACTGAAGCTTTCTTT	CASSFLGANTEAFF
NA	NA	17	TRBV19	TRBJ2-1	TGTGCCAGTAGTATAGAAGCCAGGATACAATTTGACAATGAGCAGTTCTTC	CASSIEARIQFDNEQFF
NA	NA	13	TRBV5-6	TRBJ2-2	TGTGCCAGCAGCTTGAGGTCGACCGGGGAGCTGTTTTTT	CASSLRSTGELFF
NA	NA	14	TRBV7-8	TRBJ2-7	TGTGCCAGCAGTCCAACTTGGGACCCTGAGGAGCAGTACTTC	CASSPTWDPEEQYF
NA	NA	13	TRBV5-1	TRBJ2-3	TGCGCCAGCAGCTTGGGGACAGCAGATACGCAGTATTTT	CASSLGTADTQYF
NA	NA	13	TRBV30	TRBJ1-5	TGTGCCTGGAGCGGACAGTTAAATCAGCCCCAGCATTTT	CAWSGQLNQPQHF
NA	NA	14	TRBV7-9	TRBJ1-4	TGTGCCAGCAGCCCGCGGGGTACTAATGAAAAACTGTTTTTT	CASSPRGTNEKLFF
NA	once	12	TRBV24-1	TRBJ1-2	TGTGCCACCAGTGAGCAGGGTTATGGCTACACCTTC	CATSEQGYGYTF
NA	NA	13	TRBV5-6	TRBJ1-2	TGTGCCAGCAGCCCAACAGGGCCCTACGGCTACACCTTC	CASSPTGPYGYTF
NA	NA	15	TRBV5-1	TRBJ1-4	TGCGCCAGCAGCGTCACAGGGTTTGGCCGTGAAAAACTGTTTTTT	CASSVTGFGREKLFF
NA	once	13	TRBV6-4	TRBJ1-1	TGTGCCAGCAGTGACGTGCTGAACACTGAAGCTTTCTTT	CASSDVLNTEAFF
NA	NA	17	TRBV7-9	TRBJ1-2	TGTGCCAGCAGCTACGATTGGGGGCGCGAGACCAACTATGGCTACACCTTC	CASSYDWGRETNYGYTF
TRBD1	once	14	TRBV27	TRBJ1-5	TGTGCCATCAAGACCGGGACAGGGGATCAGCCCCAGCATTTT	CAIKTGTGDQPQHF
NA	NA	11	TRBV30	TRBJ2-3	TGTGCCTCCCGGGAGACAGATACGCAGTATTTT	CASRETDTQYF